The clone carrying this T cell receptor beta chain was recorded a few times. Its ends do not fully match the called genes, so a read error is possible. Responders (roughly 200,000, CFSE-labeled) met roughly 200,000 stimulators that were irradiated and violet-dye-labeled. Both CD3+CD4+ and CD3+CD8+ responders that were proliferating and CFSE-low underwent sorting after the reaction. This sample was included in a study of graft-versus-host responses after intestinal transplantation. Overall study: Recipients across the board were started on anti-thymocyte globulin induction, then kept on tacrolimus and steroids for around three years.

Germline CDR1 SGHRS, CDR2 YFSETQ. This CDR3 is 14 amino acids long. Produced via immunoSEQ multiplex PCR; TCRdb's table is partial and in-frame only. The repertoire holds 13,000 to 15,000 clones, with 29% as singletons. Whole-study findings and limits: Maximum circulating GvH clone levels tracked with early post-transplant HvG decreases.

The source material was alloreactive CD4+ T cells from a mixed lymphocyte reaction culture, sampled before intestinal transplant. Subset in this sample: CFSE-low proliferating T cells sorted from approximately six-day pre-transplant mixed lymphocyte reaction (GvH or HvG direction). This TCR came from a human patient who received an intestinal transplant. This sequence joins TRBV5-1 and TRBJ1-2; no firm D call. The DNA of the CDR3 is TGTGCCAGCAGCTGGACGACGGTTATCTATGGCTACACCTTC. It specifies CASSWTTVIYGYTF.